What follows are 23 T cell receptor beta chains derived from one specimen sequenced in a study of blood T cell repertoires in COVID-19. The table came from immunoSEQ multiplex PCR; TCRdb's copy has only in-frame clones and leaves some out. The table shows more than 45,000 clones, with about 85% occurring only once. Input material: peripheral blood. The receptors come from a human donor in a cohort sampled during active COVID-19.

The V call is TRBV19, the J call TRBJ2-5; 7 bases are a match to TRBD1. The V gene end was trimmed by 4 bases and the J gene end by 3 bases; junction bases not matched to a gene: 8. The CDR3 contains 15 residues. Germline-derived CDR1 and CDR2 are LNHDA and SQIVND (reference sequence). CDR3 amino acids: CASSTGGRPEETQYF. In DNA form, the CDR3 reads TGTGCCAGTAGTACAGGGGGTCGCCCCGAAGAGACCCAGTACTTC.

The rearrangement uses TRBV5-8 and TRBJ2-7, with 10 bases that match TRBD1. Unmatched junction bases numbered 8, after V lost 8 bases and J lost 3 bases. Germline CDR1 reads SGHTS; CDR2 reads YDEGEE. The CDR3 extends over 14 amino acids. The CDR3 DNA reads TGTGCCAGTGACTACGGGACAGGGGTCTACGAGCAGTACTTC. This encodes CASDYGTGVYEQYF.

The rearrangement joins TRBV19 to TRBJ2-1; D may be TRBD2 (5 bases). With 7 bases removed from V and 7 bases from J, the gap between germline ends came to 14 bases. Germline V gives CDR1 LNHDA, CDR2 SQIVND (reference sequence). The CDR3 contains 13 residues. CDR3 sequence: CASTGGWRNEQFF. CDR3 DNA: TGTGCCAGTACTGGAGGATGGCGGAATGAGCAGTTCTTC.

The chain is built from TRBV9 and TRBJ2-7; D is possibly TRBD2 (5 bases). Germline values: CDR1 SGDLS, CDR2 YYNGEE. V was clipped by 1 base and J by 2 bases, with 13 bases between them. The CDR3 has 15 residues. Here the CDR3 reads CASSVMSGPTYEQYF. The CDR3 DNA reads TGTGCCAGCAGCGTAATGAGCGGCCCAACCTACGAGCAGTACTTC.

The gene calls are TRBV6-4 and TRBJ1-4, with 7 bases that match TRBD1. V gave up 8 bases and J gave up 7 bases; unmatched junction bases: 4. The CDR3 consists of 12 residues. Germline V gene sequence: CDR1 MRHNA, CDR2 SNTAGT. The CDR3, as DNA: TGTGCCAGCGCGGGACAGAGTGAAAAACTGTTTTTT. Amino acid sequence: CASAGQSEKLFF.

This clone appeared a single time. The chain is built from TRBV7-2 and TRBJ2-1; 9 positions match TRBD2. V lost 4 bases, J lost 2 bases, and 9 bases stayed unmatched. Germline-derived CDR1 and CDR2 are SGHTA and FQGNSA. This CDR3 has 17 amino acids. CDR3 sequence: CASSSGLRGRAYNEQFF. The CDR3 region has the DNA TGTGCCAGCAGCTCCGGTTTGCGCGGGAGGGCCTACAATGAGCAGTTCTTC.

The rearrangement links TRBV6-5 to TRBJ2-7; 8 nucleotides align to TRBD2. V was clipped by 7 bases and J by 1 base; unmatched bases: 9. The CDR3 covers 15 residues. Germline CDR1 is MNHEY and CDR2 is SVGAGI. The CDR3 loop reads CASTERERGSYEQYF. The CDR3 DNA is TGTGCCAGCACCGAAAGAGAGCGGGGGTCCTACGAGCAGTACTTC.

This chain joins TRBV6-5 and TRBJ2-7, with D unresolved. The germline gives CDR1 MNHEY, CDR2 SVGAGI. The CDR3 is made up of 12 amino acids. The V and J ends lost 7 bases and 3 bases respectively, with 10 bases between them. CDR3 amino acids: CASTNHDYEQYF. In DNA form, the CDR3 reads TGTGCCAGCACTAACCATGACTACGAGCAGTACTTC.

The chain recombines TRBV27 with TRBJ2-3; TRBD2 might be the D (6 bases). Germline CDR1 MNHEY, CDR2 SMNVEV (reference sequence). Trimming stripped 2 bases from V and 0 bases from J, with 9 bases between. The CDR3 has 15 amino acids. The CDR3 coding sequence is TGTGCCAGCAGTTTAGCGGGGAGGAGCACAGATACGCAGTATTTT. It translates to CASSLAGRSTDTQYF.

A single count supports this clone. J is TRBJ1-1 and V is TRBV18, with D possibly TRBD1 on 6 matching bases. Germline CDR1 reads KGHSH; CDR2 reads LQKENI. The CDR3 is 15 amino acids. Trimming pared 4 bases from V and 1 base from J, leaving 13 bases between. CDR3 bases: TGTGCCAGCTCACGGCAGGGGATGGAGAACACTGAAGCTTTCTTT. Residues: CASSRQGMENTEAFF. Supplemented by reference TRBV18 and TRBJ1-1, the full variable domain reads NAGVMQNPRHLVRRRGQEARLRCSPMKGHSHVYWYRQLPEEGLKFMVYLQKENIIDESGMPKERFSAEFPKEGPSILRIQQVVRGDSAAYFCASSRQGMENTEAFFGQGTRLTVV.

The genes are TRBV28 and TRBJ2-7; TRBD2 might be the D (5 bases). This CDR3 is built from 14 residues. Trimming removed 3 bases at V and 1 base at J, with 10 bases between. Germline CDR1 is MDHEN and CDR2 is SYDVKM. As DNA, the CDR3 is TGTGCCAGCAGTTTGAGGGCTCCATCCTACGAGCAGTACTTC. Translation gives CASSLRAPSYEQYF.

The V and J genes are TRBV9 and TRBJ1-6; 9 nucleotides match TRBD1. Germline V lookup: CDR1 SGDLS, CDR2 YYNGEE. The CDR3 consists of 18 residues. The V and J ends lost 2 bases and 5 bases, in that order; junction bases with no gene match: 11. For the CDR3, the DNA is TGTGCCAGCAGCGTGGCAGGACAGGGGCTTCTTGATAATTCACCCCTCCACTTT. Amino acids: CASSVAGQGLLDNSPLHF.

The chain combines TRBV10-3 with TRBJ2-2, with 7 nucleotides matching TRBD2. From germline, CDR1 is ENHRY and CDR2 SYGVKD. The junction had 3 bases not matched to a gene; V was cut back by 2 bases and J by 0 bases. The CDR3 has 16 amino acids. DNA for the CDR3: TGTGCCATCAGTGAGGAAAGCGGGACGAACACCGGGGAGCTGTTTTTT. Amino acid sequence: CAISEESGTNTGELFF.

The CDR3 here is CASSLRDRGDGYTF. CDR3 DNA sequence: TGTGCCAGCAGCCTACGCGACAGGGGGGATGGCTACACCTTC. V usage is TRBV6-5 and J usage is TRBJ1-2, with TRBD1 matching 9 bases. In germline, CDR1 is MNHEY, CDR2 SVGAGI. The CDR3 runs 14 residues. Losses at the gene ends were 6 bases for V and 6 bases for J; bases not matched to a gene: 8.

This chain joins TRBV18 and TRBJ2-2, with 7 bases lining up with TRBD1. With 5 bases clipped from V and 1 base from J, the junction kept 10 bases outside the gene matches. The CDR3 contains 17 residues. Germline V gives CDR1 KGHSH, CDR2 LQKENI. The CDR3 protein is CASSAFEGDRNTGELFF. CDR3 nucleotides: TGTGCCAGCTCAGCGTTCGAGGGGGACAGGAACACCGGGGAGCTGTTTTTT.

This rearrangement joins TRBV23-1 to TRBJ1-1; D gene ambiguous. TRBV23-1 is an ORF, with its function uncertain. This CDR3 contains 15 residues. Trimming shortened V by 3 bases and J by 4 bases, and 15 bases separated the two germline ends. CDR3 DNA sequence: TGCGCCAGCAGTCACCCACGACCCCGCGGCACTGAAGCTTTCTTT. It codes for CASSHPRPRGTEAFF.

The V call is TRBV6-5, the J call TRBJ1-4, with 8 positions matching TRBD1. V shed 7 bases and J 7 bases; nucleotides not matched to a gene: 8. CDR3 length: 14 amino acids. Germline V gives CDR1 MNHEY, CDR2 SVGAGI. CDR3 in DNA: TGTGCCAGCACCCGACAGGGGAGGGGTGAAAAACTGTTTTTT. Its translation: CASTRQGRGEKLFF.

The chain links TRBV5-1 to TRBJ1-2; TRBD1 matches 8 bases. Germline V gene lookup returns CDR1 SGHRS and CDR2 YFSETQ. Trimming removed 4 bases from V and 1 base from J; junction bases left unmatched: 12. The CDR3 is made up of 17 amino acids. CDR3 sequence reads: CASSPDGTGNLNYGYTF. CDR3 bases: TGCGCCAGCAGCCCCGACGGGACAGGCAACCTTAACTATGGCTACACCTTC.

Here the CDR3 DNA reads TGTGCCAGCAGTTACTCGTCGCAGGCCTGGGAGCAGTACTTC. Residues: CASSYSSQAWEQYF. This chain joins TRBV6-6 and TRBJ2-7; no clear D. From germline, CDR1 is MNHNY and CDR2 SVGAGI (reference sequence). The CDR3 runs 14 residues. V was clipped by 0 bases and J by 7 bases, with 13 bases between them.

V gene TRBV30 combines with J gene TRBJ2-6; no definite D call. CDR1 and CDR2 (germline): GTSNPN, SVGIG (reference sequence). V lost 2 bases, J lost 0 bases, and 5 bases lay in between. The CDR3 is 14 residues long. CDR3 nucleotide sequence: TGTGCCTGGAGTTACATCTCTGGGGCCAACGTCCTGACTTTC. As protein: CAWSYISGANVLTF.

The chain carries TRBV2 and TRBJ1-2; TRBD1 agrees at 11 bases. This CDR3 spans 14 amino acids. Germline CDR1 SNHLY, CDR2 FYNNEI. With V trimmed by 7 bases and J by 5 bases, 6 bases remained unmatched. CDR3 coding DNA: TGTGCCAGCACCAGGACAGGGGGCGGTTATGGCTACACCTTC. Protein: CASTRTGGGYGYTF.

Only one count was recorded for this clone. The V gene is TRBV11-3, the J gene TRBJ2-3; D ambiguous. The CDR3 contains 13 residues. With 1 base removed from V and 4 bases from J, the gap between germline ends came to 6 bases. Germline V lookup: CDR1 SGHNT, CDR2 YENEEA. The CDR3 region is CASSLGLADTQYF. The DNA for the CDR3 is TGTGCCAGCAGCTTAGGGCTAGCAGATACGCAGTATTTT.

This clone was picked up one time. The rearrangement links TRBV19 to TRBJ1-1; 10 bases align to TRBD1. Germline CDR1 and CDR2: LNHDA and SQIVND (reference sequence). V lost 9 bases, J lost 0 bases, and 4 bases stayed unmatched. The CDR3 contains 14 residues. The CDR3 protein is CASGTGVMNTEAFF. CDR3 sequence (DNA): TGTGCCAGCGGGACAGGGGTTATGAACACTGAAGCTTTCTTT.